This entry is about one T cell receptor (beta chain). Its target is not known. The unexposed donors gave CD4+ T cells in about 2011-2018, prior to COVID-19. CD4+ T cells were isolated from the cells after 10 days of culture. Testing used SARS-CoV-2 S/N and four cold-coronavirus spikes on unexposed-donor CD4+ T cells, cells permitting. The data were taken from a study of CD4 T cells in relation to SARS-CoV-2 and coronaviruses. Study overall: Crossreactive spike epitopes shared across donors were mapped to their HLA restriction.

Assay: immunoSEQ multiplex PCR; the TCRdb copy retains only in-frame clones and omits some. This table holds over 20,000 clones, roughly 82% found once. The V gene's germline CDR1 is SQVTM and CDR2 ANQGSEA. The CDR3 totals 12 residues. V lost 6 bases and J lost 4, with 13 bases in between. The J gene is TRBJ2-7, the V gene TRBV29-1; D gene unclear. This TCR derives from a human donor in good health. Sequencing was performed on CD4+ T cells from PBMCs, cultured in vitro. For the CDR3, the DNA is TGCAGCGTCCTACTTGTCCCGTACGAGCAGTACTTC. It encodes CSVLLVPYEQYF.